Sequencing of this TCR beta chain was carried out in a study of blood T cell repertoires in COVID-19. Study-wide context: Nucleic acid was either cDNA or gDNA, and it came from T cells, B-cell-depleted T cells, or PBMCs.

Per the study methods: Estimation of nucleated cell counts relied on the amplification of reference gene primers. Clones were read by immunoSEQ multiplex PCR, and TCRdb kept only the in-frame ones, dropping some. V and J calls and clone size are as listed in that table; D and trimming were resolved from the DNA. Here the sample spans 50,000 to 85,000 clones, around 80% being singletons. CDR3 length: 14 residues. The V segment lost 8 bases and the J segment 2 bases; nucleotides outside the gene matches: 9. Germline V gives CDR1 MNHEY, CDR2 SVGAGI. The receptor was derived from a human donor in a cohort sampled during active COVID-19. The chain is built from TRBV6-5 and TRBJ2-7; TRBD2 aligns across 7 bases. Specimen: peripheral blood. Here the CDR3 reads CASGPLAETYEQYF. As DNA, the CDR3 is TGTGCCAGCGGGCCCCTAGCGGAAACCTACGAGCAGTACTTC.